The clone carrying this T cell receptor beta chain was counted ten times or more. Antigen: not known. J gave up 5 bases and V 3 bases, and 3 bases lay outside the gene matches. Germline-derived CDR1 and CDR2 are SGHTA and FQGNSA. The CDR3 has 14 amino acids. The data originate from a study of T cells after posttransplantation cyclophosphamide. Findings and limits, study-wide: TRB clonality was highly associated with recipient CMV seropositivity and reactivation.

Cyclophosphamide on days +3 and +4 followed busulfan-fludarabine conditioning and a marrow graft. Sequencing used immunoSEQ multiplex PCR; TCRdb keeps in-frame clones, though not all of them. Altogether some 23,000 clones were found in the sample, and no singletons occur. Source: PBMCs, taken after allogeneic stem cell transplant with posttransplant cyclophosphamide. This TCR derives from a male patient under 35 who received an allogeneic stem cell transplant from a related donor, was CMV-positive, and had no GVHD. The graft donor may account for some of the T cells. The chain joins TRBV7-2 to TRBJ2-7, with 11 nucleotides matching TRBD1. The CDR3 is CASSFWTGGNEQYF. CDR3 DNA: TGTGCCAGCAGCTTCTGGACAGGGGGCAACGAGCAGTACTTC. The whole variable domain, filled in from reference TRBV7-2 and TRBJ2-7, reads GAGVSQSPSNKVTEKGKDVELRCDPISGHTALYWYRQSLGQGLEFLIYFQGNSAPDKSGLPSDRFSAERTGGSVSTLTIQRTQQEDSAVYLCASSFWTGGNEQYFGPGTRLTVT.